This is a list of T cell receptor beta chains from one sample in a study of a mutant IDH1 vaccine in newly diagnosed glioma. No antigen has been identified for these receptors. The repertoire was sequenced with immunoSEQ multiplex PCR; TCRdb's copy has only in-frame clones and lacks some. The sample has 30,000 to 35,000 clones, 75% to 95% seen once. The sample here was PBMCs, taken from a glioma patient whose treatment included an IDH1 peptide vaccine. These TCRs come from a woman between 40 and 50 years old with glioma. The CDR3 runs from the conserved cysteine through the conserved F or W. Each record gives: clone size, D gene, J gene, V gene, CDR3 DNA, CDR3 protein. A D gene is named only where the DNA matches it firmly. Size is stated for part of the rows, as once, few or many counts, or as a class when the clone is expanded.

. | TRBD2 | TRBJ2-5 | TRBV5-1 | TGCGCCAGCAGCCTAGCGGGGGGCCAAGAGACCCAGTACTTC | CASSLAGGQETQYF
once | . | TRBJ2-7 | TRBV13 | TGTGCCAGCAGACCCGGGGGCAGTCGTGGAGAGGAGCAGTACTTC | CASRPGGSRGEEQYF
. | . | TRBJ1-2 | TRBV19 | TGTGCCAGTAACCCCTCTGGGCAGGCTAACTATGGCTACACCTTC | CASNPSGQANYGYTF
. | . | TRBJ2-1 | TRBV14 | TGTGCCAGCAGCCAAGATTTCTTCATTGACAATGAGCAGTTCTTC | CASSQDFFIDNEQFF
. | . | TRBJ1-4 | TRBV18 | TGTGCCAGCTCACCAAACCCCTGGGATGAAAAACTGTTTTTT | CASSPNPWDEKLFF
. | TRBD2 | TRBJ2-2 | TRBV4-3 | TGCGCCAGCAGCCAAGAGACGGGACTAGCGGGCCCCGGGGAGCTGTTTTTT | CASSQETGLAGPGELFF
few | TRBD2 | TRBJ2-2 | TRBV10-1 | TGCGCCAGCAGTGACCCAGCGGGAGGGCCGGGCACCGGGGAGCTGTTTTTT | CASSDPAGGPGTGELFF
once | . | TRBJ2-2 | TRBV29-1 | TGCAGCGTTCTGACCGCCCGGAACACCGGGGAGCTGTTTTTT | CSVLTARNTGELFF
. | TRBD2 | TRBJ2-7 | TRBV6-1 | TGTGCCAGCAGTGAAGTGGGAGGGTTTTACGAGCAGTACTTC | CASSEVGGFYEQYF
. | TRBD2 | TRBJ2-5 | TRBV6-1 | TGTGCCAGCAGTGAACTAGCGGGGGGGCCTCAAGAGACCCAGTACTTC | CASSELAGGPQETQYF
. | . | TRBJ1-3 | TRBV10-3 | TGTGCCATCAGTATGGGAGGGGGCTCTGGAAACACCATATATTTT | CAISMGGGSGNTIYF
. | . | TRBJ2-7 | TRBV19 | TGTGCCAGCTCTTCTTGGGGCGAGCAGTACTTC | CASSSWGEQYF
. | . | TRBJ2-7 | TRBV5-4 | TGTGCCAGCAGCCGGGGTAGCGGAAGCTCCTACGAGCAGTACTTC | CASSRGSGSSYEQYF
. | TRBD1 | TRBJ2-7 | TRBV6-6 | TGTGCCAGCACGACAGGGAACTACGAGCAGTACTTC | CASTTGNYEQYF
. | . | TRBJ1-2 | TRBV2 | TGTGCCAGCAGCAGGGACCGACCAAGCCACTTC | CASSRDRPSHF
. | . | TRBJ1-1 | TRBV2 | TGTGCCAGCAATCGACAGGTTGAAGCTTTCTTT | CASNRQVEAFF
. | . | TRBJ1-5 | TRBV2 | TGTGCCAGCTCCATCCGGCGAGATGATCAGCCCCAGCATTTT | CASSIRRDDQPQHF
. | TRBD1 | TRBJ1-2 | TRBV2 | TGTGCCAGCAGTGGGGACAGGGCGAGCTATGGCTACACCTTC | CASSGDRASYGYTF
. | . | TRBJ1-5 | TRBV7-9 | TGTGCCAGCACCACCTCCGGGACACCTAATCAGCCCCAGCATTTT | CASTTSGTPNQPQHF
. | . | TRBJ1-3 | TRBV6-6 | TGTGCCAGCAGCTTACAGGGTCCGGGAAACACCATATATTTT | CASSLQGPGNTIYF
once | . | TRBJ1-2 | TRBV30 | TGTGCCTGGAGTGTACGAGGGGGTTTGATTGGCTACACCTTC | CAWSVRGGLIGYTF
once | . | TRBJ2-4 | TRBV5-4 | TGTGCCAGCAGCTTGACTGGCCCTCCCACTAGAAACATTCAGTACTTC | CASSLTGPPTRNIQYF
. | . | TRBJ1-4 | TRBV4-1 | TGCGCCAGCAGCCAAGGGGGGGGGACAACTAATGAAAAACTGTTTTTT | CASSQGGGTTNEKLFF
. | TRBD1 | TRBJ1-4 | TRBV30 | TGTGCCTGGAGTGTAAGGGGGCGGGGTGAAAAACTGTTTTTT | CAWSVRGRGEKLFF
. | . | TRBJ1-3 | TRBV6-5 | TGTGCCAGCAAAGGGACCGCTTCTTCTGGAAACACCATATATTTT | CASKGTASSGNTIYF
. | . | TRBJ2-7 | TRBV18 | TGTGCCAGCTCACCCCCGGCAGGGGACGAGCAGTACTTC | CASSPPAGDEQYF
. | . | TRBJ1-1 | TRBV29-1 | TGCAGCGTCCCGACGGATAACACTGAAGCTTTCTTT | CSVPTDNTEAFF
. | . | TRBJ2-7 | TRBV4-3 | TGCGCCAGCAGCCAAGAGCCAGGGTCCTACGAGCAGTACTTC | CASSQEPGSYEQYF
. | TRBD1 | TRBJ1-3 | TRBV13 | TGTGCCAGCAGCTTCTCCCAAGACAGGGCTGCTGGAAACACCATATATTTT | CASSFSQDRAAGNTIYF
. | . | TRBJ2-7 | TRBV5-1 | TGCGCCAGCAGCTTGGACGGGCCCTACGAGCAGTACTTC | CASSLDGPYEQYF
. | . | TRBJ2-2 | TRBV30 | TGTGCCTGGAGTGAAATAACAGGCACCGGGGAGCTGTTTTTT | CAWSEITGTGELFF
. | TRBD1 | TRBJ2-1 | TRBV2 | TGTGCCAGCAGGACAGGGGGCGCTGAGCAGTTCTTC | CASRTGGAEQFF
once | . | TRBJ2-4 | TRBV18 | TGTGCCAGCTCACCCCCAGTTTCAAACATTCAGTACTTC | CASSPPVSNIQYF
. | TRBD2 | TRBJ2-7 | TRBV5-1 | TGCGCCAGCAGCGGGGGACTAGGGACCTCCTACGAGCAGTACTTC | CASSGGLGTSYEQYF
. | . | TRBJ2-2 | TRBV19 | TGTGCCAGTAGTGTAAGGAACCCTCCGAGCACCGGGGAGCTGTTTTTT | CASSVRNPPSTGELFF
. | . | TRBJ2-2 | TRBV9 | TGTGCCAGCAGCCCCCAAGGGTTAGGGGAGCTGTTTTTT | CASSPQGLGELFF
. | . | TRBJ2-2 | TRBV5-1 | TGCGCCAGCGGGGCAGGGTCGAACACCGGGGAGCTGTTTTTT | CASGAGSNTGELFF
once | TRBD2 | TRBJ2-3 | TRBV6-1 | TGTGCCAGCAGTGAAGGAGGGACTATCACAGATACGCAGTATTTT | CASSEGGTITDTQYF
. | TRBD1 | TRBJ1-2 | TRBV6-5 | TGTGCCAGCAGTCGCTTCGACAGGGACTATGGCTACACCTTC | CASSRFDRDYGYTF
. | . | TRBJ1-5 | TRBV2 | . | CASSTSDVRPQHF
. | TRBD1 | TRBJ2-7 | TRBV2 | TGTGCCAGCTCTAGGACAGGGGGGTCCTACGAGCAGTACTTC | CASSRTGGSYEQYF
. | TRBD1 | TRBJ2-7 | TRBV29-1 | TGCAGCGTGACAGGGGTACTGAACGAGCAGTACTTC | CSVTGVLNEQYF
. | TRBD1 | TRBJ1-1 | TRBV9 | TGTGCCAGCAGCGGAGACAGGGCTGAAGCTTTCTTT | CASSGDRAEAFF
. | . | TRBJ1-2 | TRBV15 | TGTGCCACCAGCAGAGACAGGACAGCTAACTATGGCTACACCTTC | CATSRDRTANYGYTF
. | . | TRBJ2-3 | TRBV15 | TGTGCCACCAGCAGAGATAAGGTCACAGATACGCAGTATTTT | CATSRDKVTDTQYF
. | TRBD2 | TRBJ2-7 | TRBV5-1 | TGCGCCAGCAGCCTTCGGGGGCTAGCGGGACCGGACTTGGGGGACGAGCAGTACTTC | CASSLRGLAGPDLGDEQYF
. | TRBD2 | TRBJ2-7 | TRBV7-9 | TGTGCCAGCAGCCAACCCTCTAGCGGGGGGGACTACGAGCAGTACTTC | CASSQPSSGGDYEQYF
. | TRBD2 | TRBJ2-1 | TRBV7-8 | TGTGCCAGCAGCTACCGACTAGCCGGGGGATACAATGAGCAGTTCTTC | CASSYRLAGGYNEQFF
. | . | TRBJ1-2 | TRBV29-1 | TGCAGCGTTCGGGGGCCAGCGAACTATGGCTACACCTTC | CSVRGPANYGYTF
. | . | TRBJ2-1 | TRBV29-1 | TGCAGCGTCGAACGTAAAATGGGCAATGAGCAGTTCTTC | CSVERKMGNEQFF
. | . | TRBJ2-3 | TRBV30 | TGTGCCTGGAGTCTGATGGTCGGCGGTGCAGATACGCAGTATTTT | CAWSLMVGGADTQYF
few | . | TRBJ1-1 | TRBV9 | TGTGCCAGCAGCCCCCAGGGTAGGAGGAACACTGAAGCTTTCTTT | CASSPQGRRNTEAFF
. | . | TRBJ1-1 | TRBV14 | TGTGCCAGCAGCCAAGAGCGCAGGTCGAACACTGAAGCTTTCTTT | CASSQERRSNTEAFF
. | . | TRBJ1-2 | TRBV10-2 | TGCGCCAGCAGTGAGATAACAGCAAACTATGGCTACACCTTC | CASSEITANYGYTF
. | . | TRBJ1-2 | TRBV5-1 | TGCGCCAGCAGCTTGTCGGGGACCTCTAACTATGGCTACACCTTC | CASSLSGTSNYGYTF